The next 14 T cell receptor beta chains were all read from a single sample in a study of blood T cell repertoires in COVID-19 (dated by TCRdb to the early 2020s). The method behind the library was the immunoSEQ multiplex PCR assay. TCRdb provides this immuneACCESS table in a form limited to in-frame rearrangements. Some clones are lacking; in checked studies, under half of them reflect an unresolved V gene, and why the rest are absent is not known. Counted in this sample were 150,000 to 200,000 clones; 85% to 90% of them appeared once. Of the sample, 0.99% is held by the ten largest clones. The source material was peripheral blood. These TCRs come from a man aged 18-30 years with acute or convalescent COVID-19.

The rearrangement uses TRBV5-5 and TRBJ1-4; TRBD1 matches at 8 bases. The germline V gene has CDR1 SGHKS and CDR2 YYEKEE (reference sequence). The ends lost 5 bases at V and 0 bases at J; junction bases unmatched: 0. This CDR3 has 14 amino acids. Here the CDR3 DNA reads TGTGCCAGCAGACAGGGGGCAACTAATGAAAAACTGTTTTTT. Translating it yields CASRQGATNEKLFF.

This chain connects TRBV14 to TRBJ2-3; no reliable D call. Trimming removed 2 bases at V and 2 bases at J, with 11 bases between. CDR1 SGHDN and CDR2 FVKESK come from the germline V gene. CDR3 length: 15 amino acids. The CDR3 bases are TGTGCCAGCAGCCAAATCAGAGGCCTCACAGATACGCAGTATTTT. It encodes CASSQIRGLTDTQYF.

This rearrangement joins TRBV11-2 to TRBJ2-7; D perhaps matches TRBD1 (5 bases). The V end was cut by 2 bases, the J end by 7 bases, with 6 bases between. From germline, CDR1 is SGHAT and CDR2 FQNNGV. This CDR3 spans 11 amino acids. CDR3 DNA sequence: TGTGCCAGCAGCTTAAACAGGGAGCAGTACGTC. Translating it yields CASSLNREQYV.

The rearrangement uses TRBV2 and TRBJ1-5, with TRBD1 as a possible D gene (5 bases). CDR1 and CDR2 from the germline V gene are SNHLY and FYNNEI. The CDR3 spans 12 residues. With 4 bases removed from V and 7 bases from J, the gap between germline ends came to 8 bases. DNA of the CDR3: TGTGCCAGCAGTGGCGGGGCCCAGCCCCAGCATTTT. Protein: CASSGGAQPQHF. Using reference TRBV2 and TRBJ1-5 for the parts outside the CDR3, the full variable domain is EPEVTQTPSHQVTQMGQEVILRCVPISNHLYFYWYRQILGQKVEFLVSFYNNEISEKSEIFDDQFSVERPDGSNFTLKIRSTKLEDSAMYFCASSGGAQPQHFGDGTRLSIL.

V gene TRBV19 combines with J gene TRBJ1-1, with D unresolved. Germline CDR1 and CDR2: LNHDA and SQIVND (reference sequence). The CDR3 consists of 11 residues. V was clipped by 7 bases and J by 1 base, with 4 bases between them. The CDR3 DNA is TGTGCCAGTACCCAGAACACTGAAGCTTTCTTT. Encoded protein: CASTQNTEAFF.

In this sample, this clone turned up a few times. CDR3 sequence reads: CAWKKGVGQPQHF. Written as DNA, the CDR3 is TGTGCCTGGAAAAAAGGGGTCGGTCAGCCCCAGCATTTT. This sequence joins TRBV30 and TRBJ1-5; a possible D gene is TRBD1 (5 bases). The germline CDR1 and CDR2 sequences are GTSNPN and SVGIG (reference sequence). Trimming stripped 4 bases from V and 6 bases from J, with 13 bases between. This CDR3 contains 13 residues. Drawing the rest from reference TRBV30 and TRBJ1-5, the complete variable domain is SQTIHQWPATLVQPVGSPLSLECTVEGTSNPNLYWYRQAAGRGLQLLFYSVGIGQISSEVPQNLSASRPQDRQFILSSKKLLLSDSGFYLCAWKKGVGQPQHFGDGTRLSIL.

This rearrangement joins TRBV15 to TRBJ2-1; TRBD1 matches at 7 bases. CDR1 is LNHNV, CDR2 YYDKDF, per germline (reference sequence). This CDR3 is 16 amino acids long. V lost 1 base to trimming and J lost 7 bases; unmatched junction nucleotides: 10. The CDR3 DNA follows: TGTGCCACCAGCAGAGGCCGACAGGGAATGGTGAATGAGCAGTTCTTC. This codes for CATSRGRQGMVNEQFF.

The chain combines TRBV5-1 with TRBJ2-2, with TRBD2 matching over 8 bases. Germline CDR1 is SGHRS and CDR2 is YFSETQ. The CDR3 spans 15 residues. After removal of 7 bases from V and 0 bases from J, the junction contained 5 bases not matched to a gene. CDR3 nucleotide sequence: TGCGCCAGCTCGGCGGGGGGAACGAACACCGGGGAGCTGTTTTTT. It is translated as CASSAGGTNTGELFF.

The rearrangement links TRBV7-8 to TRBJ2-7; TRBD1 matches at 7 bases. V lost 2 bases to trimming and J lost 3 bases; unmatched junction nucleotides: 4. The germline V gene encodes CDR1 SGHVS and CDR2 FQNEAQ. The CDR3 is made up of 14 amino acids. CDR3 in amino acids: CASSLRQGFYEQYV. CDR3 bases: TGTGCCAGCAGCTTACGACAGGGCTTCTACGAGCAGTACGTC.

The rearrangement links TRBV5-1 to TRBJ2-5; possibly TRBD2 for D (5 bases). The V end was cut by 5 bases, the J end by 5 bases, with 10 bases between. Germline CDR1 SGHRS, CDR2 YFSETQ. The CDR3 is made up of 12 amino acids. CDR3 sequence: CASSPGMETQYF. The CDR3 nucleotides are TGCGCCAGCAGTCCGGGAATGGAGACCCAGTACTTC.

The V call is TRBV30, the J call TRBJ1-1, with D perhaps matching TRBD1 (6 bases). The V end lost 1 base, the J end lost 6 bases, and 15 bases lay between the germline ends. CDR1 is GTSNPN, CDR2 SVGIG, per germline (reference sequence). The CDR3 totals 14 residues. The CDR3 spells CAWSAGGAGPEAFF. The CDR3, as DNA: TGTGCCTGGAGTGCTGGGGGGGCCGGACCTGAAGCTTTCTTT.

This clone was observed a handful of times. The chain is built from TRBV2 and TRBJ2-2, with 9 bases aligning to TRBD1. The V gene end was trimmed by 6 bases and the J gene end by 5 bases; junction bases not matched to a gene: 7. The CDR3 sequence is 15 residues long. Germline V gene sequence: CDR1 SNHLY, CDR2 FYNNEI. This CDR3 is CASREQGARTGELFF. DNA of the CDR3: TGTGCCAGCAGGGAACAGGGGGCGCGTACCGGGGAGCTGTTTTTT.

V usage is TRBV7-2 and J usage is TRBJ1-2; maybe TRBD1 (5 bases). The germline gives CDR1 SGHTA, CDR2 FQGNSA. With 5 bases removed from V and 6 bases from J, the gap between germline ends came to 13 bases. This CDR3 has 13 residues. The CDR3 protein is CASSPERGNGYTF. CDR3 DNA sequence: TGTGCCAGCAGCCCTGAAAGGGGCAATGGCTACACCTTC.

This clone is a singleton in its sample. V is TRBV7-6 and J is TRBJ2-5, with 7 bases identical to TRBD1. CDR1 is SGHVS and CDR2 is FNYEAQ in the germline V gene. The length of the CDR3 is 15 residues. V lost 3 bases, J lost 5 bases, and 9 bases stayed unmatched. CDR3 coding DNA: TGTGCCAGCAGCTTTCGGGACAGTGGGTTGGAGACCCAGTACTTC. Its translation is CASSFRDSGLETQYF.